The clone carrying this TCR beta chain was recorded at least ten times. This sample is part of a study of regulatory T cells in long-lasting Graves disease. V was pared by 5 bases and J by 2 bases, with 7 bases of the junction left unmatched. The length of the CDR3 is 15 residues. Germline CDR1 is SEHNR and CDR2 is FQNEAQ (reference sequence). In building TCR beta libraries, iRepertoire HTBI primers were used together with Arm-PCR of CDR3 regions. TCRdb passed the multiplex PCR reads through MiXCR, listing each CDR3 protein once. Of about 540,000 distinct CDR3 sequences listed, roughly 14% are singletons. The time point is: newly diagnosed GD, antithyroid drugs for less than 3 months. From PBMCs, RNA was extracted and then used to make the TCR library. The same sample was also used in a study of T cells in Graves' hyperthyroidism and ophthalmopathy.

This TCR was sampled from a man younger than 45 with Graves disease. This specimen consisted of peripheral blood mononuclear cells (PBMCs), obtained at new diagnosis, from a patient treated with antithyroid drugs. The V and J genes are TRBV7-9 and TRBJ1-2; 8 nucleotides match TRBD1. The CDR3 spells CASSAGTGANYGYTF. CDR3 nucleotide sequence: TGTGCCAGCAGCGCCGGGACAGGAGCCAACTATGGCTACACCTTC. The full variable domain, its missing parts supplied by reference TRBV7-9 and TRBJ1-2, is DTGVSQNPRHKITKRGQNVTFRCDPISEHNRLYWYRQTLGQGPEFLTYFQNEAQLEKSRLLSDRFSAERPKGSFSTLEIQRTEQGDSAMYLCASSAGTGANYGYTFGSGTRLTVV.